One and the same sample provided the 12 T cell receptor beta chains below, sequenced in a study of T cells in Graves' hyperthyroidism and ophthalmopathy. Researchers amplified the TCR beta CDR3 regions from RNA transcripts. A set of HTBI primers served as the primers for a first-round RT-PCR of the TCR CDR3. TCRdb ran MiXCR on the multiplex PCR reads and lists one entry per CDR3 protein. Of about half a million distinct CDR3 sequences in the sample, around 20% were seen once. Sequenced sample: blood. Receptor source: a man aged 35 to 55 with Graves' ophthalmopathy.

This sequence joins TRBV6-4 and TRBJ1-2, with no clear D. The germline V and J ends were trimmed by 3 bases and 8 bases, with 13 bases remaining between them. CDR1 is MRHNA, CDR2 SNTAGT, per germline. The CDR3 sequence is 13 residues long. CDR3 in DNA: TGTGCCAGCAGTGATACAGCACGCCTGGGCTACACCTTC. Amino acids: CASSDTARLGYTF.

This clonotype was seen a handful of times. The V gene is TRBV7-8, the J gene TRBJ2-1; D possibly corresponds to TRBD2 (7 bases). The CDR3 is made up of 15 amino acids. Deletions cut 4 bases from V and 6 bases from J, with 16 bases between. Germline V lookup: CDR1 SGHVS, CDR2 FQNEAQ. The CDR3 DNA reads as TGTGCCAGCAGCTCTGAGGGGGGGCCTCTCAATGAGCAGTTCTTC. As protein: CASSSEGGPLNEQFF. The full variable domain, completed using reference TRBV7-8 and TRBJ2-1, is GAGVSQSPRYKVAKRGQDVALRCDPISGHVSLFWYQQALGQGPEFLTYFQNEAQLDKSGLPSDRFFAERPEGSVSTLKIQRTQQEDSAVYLCASSSEGGPLNEQFFGPGTRLTVL.

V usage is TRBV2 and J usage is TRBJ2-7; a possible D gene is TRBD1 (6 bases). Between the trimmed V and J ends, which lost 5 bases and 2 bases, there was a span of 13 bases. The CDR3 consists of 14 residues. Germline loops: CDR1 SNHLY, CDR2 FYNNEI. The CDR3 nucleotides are TGTGCCAGCAGTCCGGGACAACTTACCTACGAGCAGTACTTC. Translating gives CASSPGQLTYEQYF.

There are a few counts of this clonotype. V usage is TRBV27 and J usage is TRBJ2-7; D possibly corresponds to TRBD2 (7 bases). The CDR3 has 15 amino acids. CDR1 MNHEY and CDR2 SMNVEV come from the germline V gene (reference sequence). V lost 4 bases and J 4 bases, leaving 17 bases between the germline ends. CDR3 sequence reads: CASSSPGGLSYEQYF. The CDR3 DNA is TGTGCCAGCAGTTCGCCCGGGGGGCTATCGTACGAGCAGTACTTC.

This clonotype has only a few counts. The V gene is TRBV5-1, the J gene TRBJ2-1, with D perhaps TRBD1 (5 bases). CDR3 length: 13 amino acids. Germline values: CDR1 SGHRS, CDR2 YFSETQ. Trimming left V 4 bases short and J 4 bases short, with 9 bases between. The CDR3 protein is CASSPTEYNEQFF. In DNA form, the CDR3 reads TGCGCCAGCAGCCCGACAGAATACAATGAGCAGTTCTTC.

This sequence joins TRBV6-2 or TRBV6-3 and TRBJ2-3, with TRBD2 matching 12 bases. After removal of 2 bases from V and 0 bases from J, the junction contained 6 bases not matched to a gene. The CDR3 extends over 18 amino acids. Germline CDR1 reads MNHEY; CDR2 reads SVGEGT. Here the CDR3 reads CASSYPPTSGGSTDTQYF. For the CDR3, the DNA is TGTGCCAGCAGTTACCCCCCGACTAGCGGGGGAAGCACAGATACGCAGTATTTT.

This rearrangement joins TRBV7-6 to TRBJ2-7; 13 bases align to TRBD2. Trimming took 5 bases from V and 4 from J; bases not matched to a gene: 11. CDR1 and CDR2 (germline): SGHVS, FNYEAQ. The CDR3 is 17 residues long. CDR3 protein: CASSPGTSGIVGYEQYF. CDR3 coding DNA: TGTGCCAGCAGCCCCGGGACTAGCGGGATCGTAGGGTACGAGCAGTACTTC.

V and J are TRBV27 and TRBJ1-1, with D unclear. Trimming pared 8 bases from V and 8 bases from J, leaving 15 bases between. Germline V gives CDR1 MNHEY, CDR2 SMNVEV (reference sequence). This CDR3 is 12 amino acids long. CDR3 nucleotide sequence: TGTGCCAGCCGCCCGCTCGTCGGCGAAGCTTTCTTT. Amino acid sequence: CASRPLVGEAFF.

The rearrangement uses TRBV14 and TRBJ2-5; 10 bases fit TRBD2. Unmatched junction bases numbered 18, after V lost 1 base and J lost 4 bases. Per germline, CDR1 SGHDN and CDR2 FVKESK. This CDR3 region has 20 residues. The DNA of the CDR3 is TGTGCCAGCAGCCAAGGTTACAGGGGGAGGACTAGCGGCCGTGGAGAGACCCAGTACTTC. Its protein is CASSQGYRGRTSGRGETQYF.

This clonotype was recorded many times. In nucleotides, the CDR3 is TGTGCCAGCATTCTCAGGGGGAGCGGTCAGCCCCAGCATTTT. Translation gives CASILRGSGQPQHF. V usage is TRBV6-1 and J usage is TRBJ1-5; 7 nucleotides align to TRBD1. The CDR3 covers 14 residues. J gave up 6 bases and V 7 bases, and 9 bases lay outside the gene matches. Germline CDR1 reads MNHNS; CDR2 reads SASEGT.

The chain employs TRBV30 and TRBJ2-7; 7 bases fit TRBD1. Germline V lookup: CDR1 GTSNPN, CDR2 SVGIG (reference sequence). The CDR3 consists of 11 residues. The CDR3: CARQGTYEQYF. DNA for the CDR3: TGTGCGCGACAGGGAACCTACGAGCAGTACTTC.

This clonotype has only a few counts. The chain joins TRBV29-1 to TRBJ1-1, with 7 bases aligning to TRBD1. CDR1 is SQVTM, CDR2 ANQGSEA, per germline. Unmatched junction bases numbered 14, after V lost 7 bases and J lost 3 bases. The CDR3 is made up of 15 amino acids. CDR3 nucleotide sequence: TGCAGCGCAAAGACCACAGGGGTTCCCGACACTGAAGCTTTCTTT. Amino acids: CSAKTTGVPDTEAFF.